The 30 T cell receptor beta chains below were found in one sample sequenced in a study of blood T cell repertoires in COVID-19. The assay was immunoSEQ multiplex PCR, and TCRdb's table has in-frame clones only and misses some. The sample holds a few hundred thousand clones, roughly 85% seen once. The sequencing input was peripheral blood. These TCRs come from a human donor in a cohort sampled during active COVID-19.

This clone was seen repeatedly, ten times or more. The chain joins TRBV6-6 to TRBJ2-5, with 10 bases fitting TRBD2. The CDR3 extends over 15 amino acids. Germline V gene lookup returns CDR1 MNHNY and CDR2 SVGAGI (reference sequence). V dropped 7 bases and J dropped 3; count of bases not matched to a gene: 8. CDR3 sequence reads: CASILSGGAKETQYF. CDR3 sequence (DNA): TGTGCCAGCATATTAAGCGGGGGGGCTAAAGAGACCCAGTACTTC.

This clone was found once. This sequence joins TRBV2 and TRBJ1-1; TRBD1 aligns across 11 bases. This CDR3 is built from 17 residues. Germline assignment: CDR1 SNHLY and CDR2 FYNNEI. V gave up 5 bases and J gave up 3 bases; unmatched junction bases: 11. CDR3 amino acids: CASSRDRGGIRDTEAFF. As DNA, the CDR3 is TGTGCCAGCAGTCGGGACAGGGGGGGGATTAGGGACACTGAAGCTTTCTTT. Full variable domain (remainder filled in from reference TRBV2 and TRBJ1-1): EPEVTQTPSHQVTQMGQEVILRCVPISNHLYFYWYRQILGQKVEFLVSFYNNEISEKSEIFDDQFSVERPDGSNFTLKIRSTKLEDSAMYFCASSRDRGGIRDTEAFFGQGTRLTVV.

The rearrangement links TRBV5-6 to TRBJ2-1, with TRBD1 matching over 9 bases. This CDR3 spans 14 amino acids. Germline V lookup: CDR1 SGHDT, CDR2 YYEEEE. Trimming removed 2 bases from V and 7 bases from J; junction bases left unmatched: 4. The CDR3 DNA reads TGTGCCAGCAGCTTCCCGGGACAGGGTAATGAGCAGTTCTTC. This gives the protein CASSFPGQGNEQFF.

V is TRBV18 and J is TRBJ2-2, with TRBD2 identical over 10 bases. The CDR3 runs 19 residues. With 4 bases clipped from V and 1 base from J, the junction kept 12 bases outside the gene matches. Per the germline V gene, CDR1 is KGHSH and CDR2 is LQKENI. The CDR3 DNA follows: TGTGCCAGCTCACGTCTCGCGAGCGGGGGGGAGATGAACACCGGGGAGCTGTTTTTT. Residues: CASSRLASGGEMNTGELFF.

The genes are TRBV5-6 and TRBJ1-1; D remains unclear. The CDR3 has 11 residues. Germline assignment: CDR1 SGHDT and CDR2 YYEEEE. V lost 2 bases, J lost 5 bases, and 4 bases lay in between. The DNA for the CDR3 is TGTGCCAGCAGCTTTTCGACTGAAGCTTTCTTT. Encoded protein: CASSFSTEAFF.

In this sample, this clone turned up a few times. This chain uses TRBV24-1 with TRBJ1-1; D may be TRBD1 (6 bases). CDR3 length: 14 amino acids. V was pared by 3 bases and J by 3 bases, with 10 bases between. From germline, CDR1 is KGHDR and CDR2 SFDVKD. The CDR3 loop reads CATSDTGSHTEAFF. The CDR3 DNA reads as TGTGCCACCAGTGATACAGGGTCCCACACTGAAGCTTTCTTT.

This clone was seen only once. The DNA of the CDR3 is TGCGCCAGCAGCTTGAACGACCAGGGCCAGAGGACTGAAGCTTTCTTT. This encodes CASSLNDQGQRTEAFF. This chain joins TRBV5-1 and TRBJ1-1; TRBD1 is a possible D gene (5 bases). This CDR3 is 16 amino acids long. Per the germline V gene, CDR1 is SGHRS and CDR2 is YFSETQ. V was clipped by 1 base and J by 5 bases, with 18 bases between them.

This chain uses TRBV5-6 with TRBJ2-7; TRBD1 aligns across 7 bases. Germline V gives CDR1 SGHDT, CDR2 YYEEEE. The trim removed 3 bases at V and 5 bases at J, leaving 8 bases unmatched. The CDR3 sequence is 14 residues long. In DNA form, the CDR3 reads TGTGCCAGCAGCTGGGGGCTAACAGGGGACGAGCAGTACTTC. Amino acid sequence: CASSWGLTGDEQYF. Full variable domain (outside the CDR3, taken from reference TRBV5-6 and TRBJ2-7): DAGVTQSPTHLIKTRGQQVTLRCSPKSGHDTVSWYQQALGQGPQFIFQYYEEEERQRGNFPDRFSGHQFPNYSSELNVNALLLGDSALYLCASSWGLTGDEQYFGPGTRLTVT.

A few counts support this clone. J is TRBJ2-7 and V is TRBV3-1 (or the pseudogene TRBV3-2); perhaps TRBD2 as D (5 bases). The length of the CDR3 is 14 residues. With 5 bases removed from V and 0 bases from J, the gap between germline ends came to 11 bases. Per germline, CDR1 LGHDT and CDR2 YNNKEL (reference sequence). CDR3 amino acids: CASSILGSSYEQYF. CDR3 nucleotides: TGTGCCAGCAGCATTCTTGGGAGCTCCTACGAGCAGTACTTC.

Only one count was recorded for this clone. This rearrangement joins TRBV6-6 to TRBJ1-1; 10 positions agree with TRBD1. The CDR3 is 15 residues long. Germline assignment: CDR1 MNHNY and CDR2 SVGAGI (reference sequence). V lost 2 bases to trimming and J lost 9 bases; unmatched junction nucleotides: 9. CDR3 loop: CASSYTGTGDGKAFF. For the CDR3, the DNA is TGTGCCAGCAGTTACACCGGGACAGGGGATGGGAAAGCTTTCTTT.

The rearrangement uses TRBV3-1 (or the pseudogene TRBV3-2) and TRBJ2-5, with 11 bases matching TRBD1. Trimming took 6 bases from V and 5 from J; bases not matched to a gene: 8. The CDR3 runs 15 residues. CDR1 and CDR2 from the germline V gene are LGHDT and YNNKEL (reference sequence). The CDR3 nucleotides are TGTGCCAGCAGTCAGGACAGGGGGCTTATTGAGACCCAGTACTTC. This codes for CASSQDRGLIETQYF.

The chain couples TRBV9 to TRBJ1-1, with a weak D call TRBD1 (6 bases). Trimming left V 0 bases short and J 8 bases short, with 11 bases between. The germline gives CDR1 SGDLS, CDR2 YYNGEE. CDR3 length equals 13 residues. CDR3 bases: TGTGCCAGCAGCGTAGAGGGGGGGTTGGAAGCTTTCTTT. It is translated as CASSVEGGLEAFF.

The chain uses TRBV20-1 and TRBJ1-1; a weak D match, TRBD1 (5 bases). The germline gives CDR1 DFQATT, CDR2 SNEGSKA (reference sequence). The CDR3 is 11 residues long. This chain's CDR3 is CSSGKNTEAFF. DNA for the CDR3: TGCAGCTCAGGGAAGAACACTGAAGCTTTCTTT.

The V call is TRBV7-8, the J call TRBJ1-5; possible D gene TRBD1, 5 bases. V dropped 4 bases and J dropped 4 bases, with 8 bases sitting between them. The CDR3 totals 13 residues. From germline, CDR1 is SGHVS and CDR2 FQNEAQ. DNA for the CDR3: TGTGCCAGCAGCTACCGACAGAATCAGCCCCAGCATTTT. Residues: CASSYRQNQPQHF.

The chain recombines TRBV5-8 with TRBJ1-5, with D perhaps matching TRBD1 (5 bases). The germline V and J ends were trimmed by 2 bases and 5 bases, with 11 bases remaining between them. This CDR3 is 14 amino acids long. Looked up from germline, CDR1 is SGHTS and CDR2 is YDEGEE. CDR3 in amino acids: CASSFWGADQPQHF. The DNA for the CDR3 is TGTGCCAGCAGCTTTTGGGGCGCAGATCAGCCCCAGCATTTT. Looking up the rest from reference TRBV5-8 and TRBJ1-5 gives the full variable domain: EAGVTQSPTHLIKTRGQQATLRCSPISGHTSVYWYQQALGLGLQFLLWYDEGEERNRGNFPPRFSGRQFPNYSSELNVNALELEDSALYLCASSFWGADQPQHFGDGTRLSIL.

The V call is TRBV3-1 (or the pseudogene TRBV3-2), the J call TRBJ2-2; D remains ambiguous. The CDR3 consists of 17 residues. CDR1 is LGHDT, CDR2 YNNKEL, per germline (reference sequence). The germline V and J ends were trimmed by 4 bases and 1 base, with 16 bases remaining between them. Here the CDR3 DNA reads TGTGCCAGCAGCCCCCGTCCCCGACTCCAGAACACCGGGGAGCTGTTTTTT. Its protein is CASSPRPRLQNTGELFF.

The chain combines TRBV19 with TRBJ1-2; 7 bases fit TRBD1. CDR1 and CDR2 from the germline V gene are LNHDA and SQIVND (reference sequence). J lost 3 bases, V lost 6 bases, and 7 bases had no gene match. The CDR3 totals 14 residues. The DNA of the CDR3 is TGTGCCAGTAGGGGCAACAGGGGCCACTATGGCTACACCTTC. This codes for CASRGNRGHYGYTF. Looking up the rest from reference TRBV19 and TRBJ1-2 gives the full variable domain: DGGITQSPKYLFRKEGQNVTLSCEQNLNHDAMYWYRQDPGQGLRLIYYSQIVNDFQKGDIAEGYSVSREKKESFPLTVTSAQKNPTAFYLCASRGNRGHYGYTFGSGTRLTVV.

CDR3 sequence: CASSLSRSAFF. In nucleotides, the CDR3 is TGTGCCAGCAGTCTTAGTAGGAGTGCTTTCTTT. V gene TRBV12-3 or TRBV12-4 combines with J gene TRBJ1-1, with no clear D. This CDR3 contains 11 residues. The V and J ends lost 5 bases and 11 bases respectively, with 12 bases between them.

V usage is TRBV14 and J usage is TRBJ1-1, with 9 bases matching TRBD1. CDR3 length: 19 amino acids. Looked up from germline, CDR1 is SGHDN and CDR2 is FVKESK. V was clipped by 4 bases and J by 0 bases; unmatched bases: 15. The CDR3 loop is CASSLNWVGTGSLNTEAFF. Here the CDR3 DNA reads TGTGCCAGCAGCCTAAATTGGGTGGGGACAGGGTCCTTGAACACTGAAGCTTTCTTT.

The chain uses TRBV18 and TRBJ1-5, with D maybe TRBD1 (6 bases). This CDR3 is 17 amino acids long. V was cut by 2 bases and J by 4 bases, with 18 bases left in between. The germline V gene has CDR1 KGHSH and CDR2 LQKENI. For the CDR3, the DNA is TGTGCCAGCTCACCAGTCGGGACACCCAAGGGGAATCAGCCCCAGCATTTT. As protein: CASSPVGTPKGNQPQHF.

This chain connects TRBV5-1 to TRBJ1-1; D remains ambiguous. The V gene's germline CDR1 is SGHRS and CDR2 YFSETQ. The CDR3 extends over 13 amino acids. The V end lost 5 bases, the J end lost 2 bases, and 10 bases lay between the germline ends. Written as DNA, the CDR3 is TGCGCCAGCAGTCGAATACAAAACACTGAAGCTTTCTTT. The encoded protein is CASSRIQNTEAFF.

This clone was detected once. The genes are TRBV18 and TRBJ1-1, with TRBD1 identical over 8 bases. Losses at the gene ends were 2 bases for V and 0 bases for J; bases not matched to a gene: 5. The CDR3 spans 16 residues. Per germline, CDR1 KGHSH and CDR2 LQKENI. The chain's CDR3 is CASSPEPQGVNTEAFF. As DNA, the CDR3 is TGTGCCAGCTCACCAGAGCCACAGGGGGTGAACACTGAAGCTTTCTTT. Full variable domain (missing parts from reference TRBV18 and TRBJ1-1): NAGVMQNPRHLVRRRGQEARLRCSPMKGHSHVYWYRQLPEEGLKFMVYLQKENIIDESGMPKERFSAEFPKEGPSILRIQQVVRGDSAAYFCASSPEPQGVNTEAFFGQGTRLTVV.

The chain links TRBV5-1 to TRBJ2-3; weak D call: TRBD1 (6 bases). V was shortened by 3 bases and J by 3 bases, with 26 bases between the two germline ends. The CDR3 runs 19 residues. The germline V gene has CDR1 SGHRS and CDR2 YFSETQ. The DNA for the CDR3 is TGCGCCAGCAGCTCCCTGGGGCTTATCACAGGGCTGTGGACAGATACGCAGTATTTT. It is translated as CASSSLGLITGLWTDTQYF.

The chain is built from TRBV5-6 and TRBJ2-2, with TRBD1 matching over 8 bases. CDR3 length equals 15 residues. CDR1 is SGHDT and CDR2 is YYEEEE in the germline V gene. The junction had 0 bases not matched to a gene; V was cut back by 0 bases and J by 2 bases. Here the CDR3 reads CASSLAGGNTGELFF. The CDR3 nucleotides read TGTGCCAGCAGCTTGGCAGGGGGCAACACCGGGGAGCTGTTTTTT.

This clone was observed a handful of times. In the same sample, other DNA sequences code for this CDR3. J is TRBJ2-7 and V is TRBV3-1 (or the pseudogene TRBV3-2), with D hard to call. Trimming cost V 1 base and J 5 bases, with 6 bases left between them. The CDR3 extends over 12 amino acids. CDR1 and CDR2 (germline): LGHDT, YNNKEL (reference sequence). CDR3 residues: CASSQGADEQYF. CDR3 nucleotide sequence: TGTGCCAGCAGCCAAGGGGCTGACGAGCAGTACTTC.

The chain links TRBV3-1 (or the pseudogene TRBV3-2) to TRBJ1-2; 8 nucleotides match TRBD1. From germline, CDR1 is LGHDT and CDR2 YNNKEL (reference sequence). CDR3 length: 14 residues. The V segment lost 1 base and the J segment 8 bases; nucleotides outside the gene matches: 6. CDR3 region: CASSQVTGAAGYTF. CDR3 DNA: TGTGCCAGCAGCCAAGTGACAGGGGCGGCCGGCTACACCTTC.

This chain links TRBV2 with TRBJ2-3; a possible D gene is TRBD2 (6 bases). The CDR3 spans 15 residues. Germline V lookup: CDR1 SNHLY, CDR2 FYNNEI. Deletions cut 3 bases from V and 3 bases from J, with 13 bases between. The CDR3 loop reads CASSDGGASTDTQYF. The CDR3 nucleotides are TGTGCCAGCAGTGATGGCGGGGCCTCGACAGATACGCAGTATTTT.

This sequence joins TRBV11-2 and TRBJ2-2, with a possible D match to TRBD2 (7 bases). CDR1 SGHAT and CDR2 FQNNGV come from the germline V gene. The V end was cut by 3 bases, the J end by 8 bases, with 16 bases between. The CDR3 length is 15 residues. CDR3 sequence (DNA): TGTGCCAGCAGCTTGTCGGGGGGCATATTTGGGGAGCTGTTTTTT. This codes for CASSLSGGIFGELFF.

V is TRBV2 and J is TRBJ1-4, with 9 bases lining up with TRBD1. This CDR3 is 14 amino acids long. V lost 7 bases and J lost 8; bases outside the gene matches: 8. The germline gives CDR1 SNHLY, CDR2 FYNNEI. CDR3 in amino acids: CASTTGGRKEKLFF. CDR3 DNA sequence: TGTGCCAGCACCACAGGGGGCAGGAAGGAAAAACTGTTTTTT.

This rearrangement joins TRBV11-2 to TRBJ2-1, with 7 positions matching TRBD1. CDR1 and CDR2 (germline): SGHAT, FQNNGV. This CDR3 region has 16 residues. The V gene end was trimmed by 2 bases and the J gene end by 1 base; junction bases not matched to a gene: 5. Here the CDR3 reads CASSLTGQASYNEQFF. CDR3 in DNA: TGTGCCAGCAGCTTAACCGGACAGGCTTCCTACAATGAGCAGTTCTTC.